A selection of T cell receptor beta chains follows, all from one sample in a study of blood T cells in healthy people across ages. TCRdb reanalysed the 5' RACE reads using MiXCR and keeps one entry per CDR3 protein. The table has nearly 1 million distinct CDR3 sequences, 51% seen once; the top ten hold about 21%. Sequencing was carried out using blood. The receptors were sampled from a woman aged 55 to 70 in good health. Each CDR3 is given with its conserved first and last residue. D genes are given only for firm matches.

J gene: TRBJ2-5
V gene: TRBV7-2
D gene: TRBD2
CDR3 protein: CASSLGSLAGPQETQYF

J gene: TRBJ2-7
V gene: TRBV11-2
D gene: -
CDR3 protein: CASSPTNTGNGYEQYF

J gene: TRBJ2-6
V gene: TRBV6-1
D gene: TRBD2
CDR3 protein: CASGTSDSGANVLTF

J gene: TRBJ2-1
V gene: TRBV12-3/TRBV12-4
D gene: -
CDR3 protein: CASSLGLLEQFF

J gene: TRBJ2-7
V gene: TRBV4-3
D gene: -
CDR3 protein: CASSPSRGQYNEQYF

J gene: TRBJ1-1
V gene: TRBV7-2
D gene: -
CDR3 protein: CASSISMNTEAFF

J gene: TRBJ1-2
V gene: TRBV28
D gene: -
CDR3 protein: CASSFPGTIYGYTF

J gene: TRBJ2-2
V gene: TRBV7-2
D gene: -
CDR3 protein: CASSIQGWLFF

J gene: -
V gene: TRBV9
D gene: -
CDR3 protein: CAGGEGDSITYEQYF

J gene: TRBJ1-1
V gene: TRBV3-1
D gene: -
CDR3 protein: CASSPSGVTTEAFF

J gene: TRBJ2-6
V gene: TRBV12-3/TRBV12-4
D gene: TRBD1
CDR3 protein: CASSLGQGDSGANVLTF

J gene: TRBJ1-6
V gene: TRBV6-1
D gene: TRBD1
CDR3 protein: CASSRSGQGRGDNSPLHF

J gene: TRBJ2-7
V gene: TRBV29-1
D gene: TRBD2
CDR3 protein: CSVEGVTTSGIFNEQYF

J gene: TRBJ1-1
V gene: TRBV20-1
D gene: -
CDR3 protein: CSALGQGNTEAFF

J gene: TRBJ2-3
V gene: TRBV29-1
D gene: TRBD2
CDR3 protein: CSGGEGGSDTQYF

J gene: TRBJ2-1
V gene: TRBV12-3/TRBV12-4
D gene: -
CDR3 protein: CASNIEGTLNEQFF

J gene: -
V gene: TRBV6-6
D gene: TRBD2
CDR3 protein: CASSYFAGGTMVYEQYF

J gene: TRBJ2-5
V gene: TRBV11-2
D gene: -
CDR3 protein: CASRLSYRRAIQETQYF

J gene: TRBJ2-3
V gene: TRBV28
D gene: TRBD2
CDR3 protein: CASSFASGPRDTQYF

J gene: TRBJ1-1
V gene: TRBV12-3/TRBV12-4
D gene: -
CDR3 protein: CASSLAQSREKAFF